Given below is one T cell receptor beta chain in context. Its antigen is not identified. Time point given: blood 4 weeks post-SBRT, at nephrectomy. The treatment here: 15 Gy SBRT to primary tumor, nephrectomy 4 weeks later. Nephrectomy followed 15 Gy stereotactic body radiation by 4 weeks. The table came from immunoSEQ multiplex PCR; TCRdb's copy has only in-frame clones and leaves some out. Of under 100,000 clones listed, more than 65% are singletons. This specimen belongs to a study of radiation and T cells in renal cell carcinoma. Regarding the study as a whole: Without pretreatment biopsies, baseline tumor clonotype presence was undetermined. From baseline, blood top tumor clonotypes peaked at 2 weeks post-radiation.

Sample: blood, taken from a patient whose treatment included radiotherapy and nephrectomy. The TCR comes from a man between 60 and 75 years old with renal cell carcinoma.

CDR3 coding DNA: TGTGCCAGCAGTTTATTTGTGGGTACCACTGAAGCTTTCTTT. Encoded protein: CASSLFVGTTEAFF. The chain has TRBV28 and TRBJ1-1; D is unclear. In germline, CDR1 is MDHEN, CDR2 SYDVKM. The CDR3 extends over 14 amino acids. Trimming pared 1 base from V and 4 bases from J, leaving 10 bases between.